This T cell receptor beta chain was profiled in a study of cytomegalovirus exposure and HLA in healthy donors. Overall study results and limits: Within a later analysis, the majority of CMV-associated TCR beta chains appeared HLA-restricted. Most subjects' HLA-A and HLA-B alleles were reportedly predicted from TCR beta sequences. The authors later linked a missense DCLRE1C variant to TCR beta V- and J-gene trimming.

Trimming took 4 bases from V and 2 from J; bases not matched to a gene: 5. The CDR3 covers 14 residues. Germline CDR1 and CDR2: SGHVS and FQNEAQ. As regards this clone: Its antigen is unidentified.

A multiplex PCR was run with 60 Vbeta primers and 13 Jbeta primers. Profiled with immunoSEQ multiplex PCR; TCRdb holds only in-frame clones, not every one. The sample holds under 65,000 clones. The V gene is TRBV7-8, the J gene TRBJ2-7; TRBD2 matches at 7 bases. Sequencing was carried out using PBMCs. This TCR came from a woman aged 40-49 years in good health and CMV-seronegative. The CDR3 sequence is CASSSREGAYEQYF. The CDR3 DNA reads TGTGCCAGCAGCTCCAGGGAGGGAGCCTACGAGCAGTACTTC.